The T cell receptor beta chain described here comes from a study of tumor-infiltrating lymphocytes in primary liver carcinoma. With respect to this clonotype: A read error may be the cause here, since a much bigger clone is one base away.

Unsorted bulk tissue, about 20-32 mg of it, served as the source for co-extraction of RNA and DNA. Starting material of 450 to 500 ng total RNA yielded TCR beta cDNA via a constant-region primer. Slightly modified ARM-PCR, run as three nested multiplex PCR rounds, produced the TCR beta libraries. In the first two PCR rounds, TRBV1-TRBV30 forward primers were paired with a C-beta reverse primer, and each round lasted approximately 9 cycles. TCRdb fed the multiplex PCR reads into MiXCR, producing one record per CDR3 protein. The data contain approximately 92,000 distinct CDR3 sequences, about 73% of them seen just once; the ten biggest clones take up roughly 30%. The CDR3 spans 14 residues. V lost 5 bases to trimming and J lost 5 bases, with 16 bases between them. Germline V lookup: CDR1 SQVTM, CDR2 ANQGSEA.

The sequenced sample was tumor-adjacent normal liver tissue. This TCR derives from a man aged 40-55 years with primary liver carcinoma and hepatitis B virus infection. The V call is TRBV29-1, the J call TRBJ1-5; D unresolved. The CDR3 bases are TGCAGCGTTACACAAGGCGCGCCGGATCAGCCCCAGCATTTT. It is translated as CSVTQGAPDQPQHF.